Below, 6 T cell receptor beta chains from the same sample are listed, as sequenced in a study of T-cell memory formation after mild COVID-19. One entry per CDR3 protein, called by TCRdb with MiXCR from the 5' RACE reads. The table includes around 340,000 distinct CDR3 sequences, 13% detected once. The sequenced sample was PBMCs or a T cell subset sorted from them (not recorded which). These receptors were obtained from a man aged 18 to 29 who had mild COVID-19 (a few samples of this study predate the infection). Cell type and time point are not known.

This clonotype was observed many times. This chain links TRBV3-1 with TRBJ2-3; D uncertain. The CDR3 is 11 residues long. Germline-derived CDR1 and CDR2 are LGHDT and YNNKEL (reference sequence). V shed 1 base and J shed 8 bases, with 4 bases lying between them. CDR3 DNA: TGTGCCAGCAGCCAAGGACGTACGCAGTATTTT. It is translated as CASSQGRTQYF.

This clonotype was observed a few times. This chain uses TRBV20-1 with TRBJ2-5; TRBD2 agrees at 10 bases. This CDR3 spans 16 amino acids. The V gene end was trimmed by 3 bases and the J gene end by 5 bases; junction bases not matched to a gene: 12. Germline lookup yields CDR1 DFQATT and CDR2 SNEGSKA (reference sequence). CDR3 amino acids: CSASSPLPTSGETQYF. CDR3 nucleotide sequence: TGCAGTGCTAGCTCCCCACTACCGACTAGCGGGGAGACCCAGTACTTC.

V gene TRBV7-9 combines with J gene TRBJ2-2; D is uncertain. The CDR3 is 14 residues long. The V gene's germline CDR1 is SEHNR and CDR2 FQNEAQ (reference sequence). V was trimmed by 3 bases and J by 4 bases, leaving 9 bases between them. CDR3 sequence reads: CASSFSLGTGELFF. The CDR3 nucleotides are TGTGCCAGCAGCTTTAGTCTGGGCACCGGGGAGCTGTTTTTT.

This clonotype was seen a few times. The chain uses TRBV25-1 and TRBJ2-2; D is unresolved. Germline CDR1 and CDR2: MGHDK and SYGVNS. The length of the CDR3 is 15 residues. Deletions cut 1 base from V and 1 base from J, with 7 bases between. The CDR3 protein is CASSESPENTGELFF. DNA for the CDR3: TGTGCCAGCAGTGAATCCCCAGAGAACACCGGGGAGCTGTTTTTT.

This clonotype came up a few times. The chain links TRBV28 to TRBJ2-5; TRBD2 aligns across 8 bases. The ends lost 5 bases at V and 0 bases at J; junction bases unmatched: 2. The germline V gene encodes CDR1 MDHEN and CDR2 SYDVKM. CDR3 length: 14 amino acids. The CDR3 bases are TGTGCCAGCAGTAGCGGGGGATACCAAGAGACCCAGTACTTC. This codes for CASSSGGYQETQYF.

A few counts support this clonotype. V usage is TRBV7-2 and J usage is TRBJ1-1; the match to TRBD1 covers 7 bases. Germline trimming cut 1 base from V and 7 bases from J; bases unmatched to any gene: 12. The V gene's germline CDR1 is SGHTA and CDR2 FQGNSA. The CDR3 covers 16 residues. DNA of the CDR3: TGTGCCAGCAGCTTAGGTTTCGGGACAGTAACCAGTGAAGCTTTCTTT. Translating it yields CASSLGFGTVTSEAFF.